A single sample gave rise to the 6 T cell receptor beta chains below, sequenced in a study of T cell responses to AZD1222 COVID-19 vaccine. Here immunoSEQ multiplex PCR was the method, and the copy in TCRdb shows in-frame clones only, minus some. The table lists about 99,000 clones, 90% of them singletons. This material consisted of peripheral blood, taken on day 0 of AZD1222 vaccination. The origin of the receptors is an adult in good health.

This clone appeared a single time. In nucleotides, the CDR3 is TGTGCCAGCAGCTTAGACCACAGGGGGGAGGTCTACACCTTC. Protein product: CASSLDHRGEVYTF. This chain joins TRBV11-2 and TRBJ1-2; TRBD1 aligns across 8 bases. The CDR3 has 14 residues. CDR1 and CDR2 (germline): SGHAT, FQNNGV. Unmatched junction bases numbered 7, after V lost 0 bases and J lost 10 bases. Filled out from reference TRBV11-2 and TRBJ1-2, the complete variable domain reads EAGVAQSPRYKIIEKRQSVAFWCNPISGHATLYWYQQILGQGPKLLIQFQNNGVVDDSQLPKDRFSAERLKGVDSTLKIQPAKLEDSAVYLCASSLDHRGEVYTFGSGTRLTVV.

The genes are TRBV10-3 and TRBJ2-1; D gene unclear. The germline CDR1 and CDR2 sequences are ENHRY and SYGVKD. The germline V and J ends were trimmed by 6 bases and 0 bases, with 6 bases remaining between them. The CDR3 is made up of 13 amino acids. In nucleotides, the CDR3 is TGTGCCATCAGGCCGGGCTCCTACAATGAGCAGTTCTTC. Protein sequence: CAIRPGSYNEQFF.

The rearrangement joins TRBV6-6 to TRBJ1-1; tentative D call: TRBD1 (5 bases). Trimming left V 4 bases short and J 2 bases short, with 11 bases between. The CDR3 contains 14 residues. Per the germline V gene, CDR1 is MNHNY and CDR2 is SVGAGI (reference sequence). CDR3 region: CASSSLGGNTEAFF. The CDR3 nucleotides are TGTGCCAGCAGTTCCCTCGGGGGTAACACTGAAGCTTTCTTT.

The CDR3 DNA follows: TGTGCCAGCAGTCGGACTGGCCAGGTCGCTGAAGCTTTCTTT. Its protein is CASSRTGQVAEAFF. V and J are TRBV27 and TRBJ1-1; D gene unclear. This CDR3 is built from 14 residues. CDR1 is MNHEY, CDR2 SMNVEV, per germline (reference sequence). Trimming shortened V by 5 bases and J by 6 bases, and 16 bases separated the two germline ends.

This sequence joins TRBV6-5 and TRBJ2-3; D uncertain. The CDR3 is 15 amino acids. Deletions cut 0 bases from V and 2 bases from J, with 9 bases between. The germline V gene encodes CDR1 MNHEY and CDR2 SVGAGI. CDR3 amino acids: CASSYSRSYTDTQYF. The CDR3 region has the DNA TGTGCCAGCAGTTACTCGAGAAGCTACACAGATACGCAGTATTTT.

The chain recombines TRBV7-2 with TRBJ2-3; 14 nucleotides line up with TRBD2. The CDR3 runs to 19 residues. V lost 3 bases and J lost 8; bases outside the gene matches: 16. Germline V gene sequence: CDR1 SGHTA, CDR2 FQGNSA. DNA for the CDR3: TGTGCCAGCAGCTTGAAAGAAACCGGGACTAGCGGGGGAGTGGGTACGCAGTATTTT. Amino acid sequence: CASSLKETGTSGGVGTQYF.